The 12 T cell receptor beta chains reported below all come from one sample, sequenced in a study of Graves' ophthalmopathy and Graves' hyperthyroidism. Amplification from RNA transcripts yielded the TCR beta CDR3 regions. HTBI-primed RT-PCR formed the first round, and a multiplex PCR formed the second. One entry per CDR3 protein, called by TCRdb with MiXCR from the multiplex PCR reads. The sample includes roughly 400,000 distinct CDR3 sequences, roughly 15% of them seen just once. Sequencing was carried out using peripheral blood. The receptors derive from an adult woman with stable Graves' hyperthyroidism.

This clonotype was found many times. The gene calls are TRBV6-2 or TRBV6-3 and TRBJ1-2; D is undetermined. The CDR3 is 16 amino acids. Trimming pared 2 bases from V and 2 bases from J, leaving 15 bases between. Looked up from germline, CDR1 is MNHEY and CDR2 is SVGEGT. The CDR3 DNA is TGTGCCAGCAGTTACAGCCCAGGCGGCCTAAACTATGGCTACACCTTC. It translates to CASSYSPGGLNYGYTF.

This clonotype has a count of ten or more. The chain couples TRBV9 to TRBJ1-2; tentatively, D is TRBD1 (6 bases). Germline CDR1 reads SGDLS; CDR2 reads YYNGEE. V was cut by 3 bases and J by 5 bases, with 14 bases left in between. CDR3 length: 14 residues. CDR3 residues: CASSAAGEFYGYTF. The DNA for the CDR3 is TGTGCCAGCAGCGCAGCAGGGGAATTTTATGGCTACACCTTC.

This clonotype was found many times. This sequence joins TRBV6-2 or TRBV6-3 and TRBJ1-5; D is undetermined. The V and J ends lost 2 bases and 9 bases respectively, with 17 bases between them. The CDR3 contains 15 residues. Looked up from germline, CDR1 is MNHEY and CDR2 is SVGEGT. CDR3 sequence reads: CASSYAGGTQWPQHF. In DNA, the CDR3 is TGTGCCAGCAGTTACGCGGGCGGAACCCAATGGCCCCAGCATTTT.

This clonotype was recorded at least ten times. The chain is built from TRBV27 and TRBJ2-6, with unresolved D. Germline V gene data show CDR1 as MNHEY and CDR2 as SMNVEV (reference sequence). The CDR3 extends over 15 amino acids. Trimming removed 4 bases from V and 6 bases from J, with 13 bases in between. The CDR3 sequence: CASSSPRAAANVLTF. CDR3 bases: TGTGCCAGCAGTTCCCCGCGTGCCGCGGCCAACGTCCTGACTTTC.

This clonotype was seen ten or more times. CDR3 residues: CASGLGHGTVANTGELFF. For the CDR3, the DNA is TGTGCTAGTGGTTTGGGACACGGGACAGTCGCGAACACCGGGGAGCTGTTTTTT. The genes are TRBV12-5 and TRBJ2-2; 7 bases match TRBD1. This CDR3 is 18 amino acids long. Losses at the gene ends were 1 base for V and 0 bases for J; bases not matched to a gene: 8. Germline values: CDR1 LGHNT, CDR2 FRNRAP.

The table lists this clonotype with many counts. The chain employs TRBV20-1 and TRBJ2-4; TRBD2 might be the D (6 bases). This CDR3 is built from 14 residues. Germline V gene data show CDR1 as DFQATT and CDR2 as SNEGSKA (reference sequence). Trimming took off 3 bases at V and 1 base at J, with 10 bases between the two ends. DNA of the CDR3: TGCAGTGCTAGTGAGGGACTCGCCAAAAACATTCAGTACTTC. Translated, it gives CSASEGLAKNIQYF.

This clonotype was counted ten times or more. The chain links TRBV18 to TRBJ2-5; 10 bases align to TRBD2. The CDR3 is 16 residues long. With 4 bases clipped from V and 1 base from J, the junction kept 6 bases outside the gene matches. CDR1 is KGHSH, CDR2 LQKENI, per germline. DNA of the CDR3: TGTGCCAGCTCACGACAAAGGACTAGCGGCCAAGAGACCCAGTACTTC. Protein product: CASSRQRTSGQETQYF.

This clonotype turned up a few times. The rearrangement joins TRBV10-3 to TRBJ2-2; TRBD2 matches at 7 bases. Trimming removed 10 bases from V and 5 bases from J; junction bases left unmatched: 7. CDR3 length: 13 residues. CDR1 and CDR2 (germline): ENHRY, SYGVKD. CDR3 in amino acids: CATREGLTGELFF. In DNA, the CDR3 is TGTGCCACCAGGGAGGGCCTGACCGGGGAGCTGTTTTTT.

This clonotype was observed many times. The chain combines TRBV7-2 with TRBJ2-4; 12 bases align to TRBD2. CDR1 is SGHTA, CDR2 FQGNSA, per germline. The CDR3 length is 15 residues. With 2 bases clipped from V and 9 bases from J, the junction kept 5 bases outside the gene matches. The CDR3 DNA sequence: TGTGCCAGCAGCTTATCGACTAGCGGGAGTGGCATTCAGTACTTC. This codes for CASSLSTSGSGIQYF.

There are many counts of this clonotype. V is TRBV5-1 and J is TRBJ2-2; a possible D gene is TRBD2 (6 bases). The CDR3 loop spans 14 amino acids. The germline V and J ends were trimmed by 2 bases and 4 bases, with 9 bases remaining between them. The germline gives CDR1 SGHRS, CDR2 YFSETQ. The CDR3 region is CASSFSGSTGELFF. The CDR3 region has the DNA TGCGCCAGCAGCTTTAGCGGTTCCACCGGGGAGCTGTTTTTT.

This clonotype was seen repeatedly, ten times or more. This chain uses TRBV7-2 with TRBJ1-5; a possible D gene is TRBD1 (6 bases). The length of the CDR3 is 14 residues. Trimming removed 1 base from V and 3 bases from J, with 7 bases in between. CDR1 and CDR2 from the germline V gene are SGHTA and FQGNSA. CDR3 amino acids: CASSLGGPNQPQHF. The DNA of the CDR3 is TGTGCCAGCAGCTTAGGGGGGCCCAATCAGCCCCAGCATTTT.

In its sample, this clonotype was seen many times. The chain couples TRBV6-5 to TRBJ2-2; 11 bases match TRBD2. V shed 6 bases, J shed 3 bases, and the junction held 9 bases outside the gene matches. Germline V gene lookup returns CDR1 MNHEY and CDR2 SVGAGI. This CDR3 has 17 residues. The CDR3 protein is CASRLLAGDSHTGELFF. The CDR3 coding sequence is TGTGCCAGCAGGTTACTAGCGGGGGACTCCCACACCGGGGAGCTGTTTTTT.